The subject of this entry is one T cell receptor beta chain. The V segment lost 6 bases and the J segment 4 bases; nucleotides outside the gene matches: 13. Germline loops: CDR1 DFQATT, CDR2 SNEGSKA (reference sequence). This CDR3 spans 15 amino acids. This record belongs to a study of T cells in Graves' hyperthyroidism and ophthalmopathy. Fresh peripheral blood, approximately 9.1 ml, was the source of the PBMCs. Amplified TCR beta CDR3 regions derived from RNA transcripts. First-round RT-PCR with HTBI primers amplified the TCR CDR3 region. A single record per CDR3 protein comes from TCRdb applying MiXCR to the multiplex PCR reads. The data hold under 550,000 distinct CDR3 sequences, with around 13% observed a single time.

The TCR was taken from a woman aged 18-29 years with Graves' hyperthyroidism. The chain uses TRBV20-1 and TRBJ2-7; 9 bases are shared with TRBD1. The specimen was blood. The CDR3 loop is CSAINLGTGWYEQYF. CDR3 sequence (DNA): TGCAGTGCAATCAATCTCGGGACAGGGTGGTACGAGCAGTACTTC.